This is a list of T cell receptor beta chains from one sample in a study of cytomegalovirus exposure and HLA in healthy donors. Clones were read by immunoSEQ multiplex PCR, and TCRdb kept only the in-frame ones, dropping some. The sample carries under 300,000 clones, 86% recorded once. Input material: PBMCs. The origin of the receptors is a woman aged 30 to 39 in good health and CMV-seropositive. CDR3s include the opening cysteine and the closing phenylalanine or tryptophan. Fields, in order: D gene, V gene, J gene, CDR3 protein. A D gene is named only where the DNA matches it firmly.

>TRBD2|TRBV10-2|TRBJ2-1
CASSPVTSGFDNEQFF
>.|TRBV5-1|TRBJ1-1
CASSFSSGLGGNTEAFF
>TRBD2|TRBV27|TRBJ2-3
CASSSGLAGGRGTQYF
>TRBD1|TRBV27|TRBJ1-2
CASSSWDRIANYGYTF
>.|TRBV10-3|TRBJ1-2
CAISETGPMVDGYTF
>TRBD1|TRBV5-1|TRBJ1-1
CASSLWVPGGSGEAFF
>.|TRBV19|TRBJ2-3
CASGLGGGSTDTQYF
>TRBD1|TRBV7-8|TRBJ2-5
CASSPRAPGQQETQYF
>TRBD1|TRBV4-1|TRBJ2-7
CASSQPNRGVYEQYF
>TRBD2|TRBV10-2|TRBJ2-7
CASSVGGGTSAEQYF
>.|TRBV28|TRBJ1-2
CASSRLVGVYGYTF
>TRBD1|TRBV28|TRBJ1-1
CASSRGGDTEAFF
>.|TRBV5-4|TRBJ2-1
CASSGGTPAYNEQFF
>.|TRBV7-9|TRBJ2-1
CASSLVWGRADEQFF
>TRBD1|TRBV5-1|TRBJ2-2
CASSLSGQGYTGELFF
>TRBD1|TRBV18|TRBJ2-1
CASSPDRGPYNEQFF
>TRBD1|TRBV25-1|TRBJ1-4
CASSEPQGQRDNEKLFF
>TRBD2|TRBV28|TRBJ2-4
CASSFPGLAGNIQYF
>.|TRBV7-8|TRBJ1-2
CASSLRQHRGNAYYGYTF
>TRBD1|TRBV30|TRBJ1-2
CAWSKRAGGFGYTF
>TRBD2|TRBV18|TRBJ2-3
CASSPLGTSGPLTDTQYF
>.|TRBV11-3|TRBJ1-1
CASSLAGTGQGGAFF
>TRBD2|TRBV28|TRBJ2-1
CASIGTSGYNEQFF
>TRBD2|TRBV5-1|TRBJ2-1
CASSFTSGSLNEQFF
>.|TRBV30|TRBJ1-3
CAWRKTGTSSGNTIYF
>TRBD2|TRBV7-3|TRBJ2-3
CASSPTSGAPDTQYF
>TRBD2|TRBV10-3|TRBJ2-7
CAIRGTSGTYEQYF
>.|TRBV18|TRBJ1-2
CASSPIDSSNYGYTF
>TRBD2|TRBV5-1|TRBJ2-7
CASSLGGLVYEQYF